These T cell receptor beta chains were read from a single sample in a study of shared clonotypes between healthy human individuals. Method: immunoSEQ multiplex PCR; TCRdb's copy keeps in-frame clones and lacks some. The sample yields 2 million to 2.5 million clones, about nine tenths seen once. Sequencing was carried out using naive CD4+ T cells from PBMCs. Source of these receptors: a young man in good health. Some clones in this sample may be carry-over from other donors' samples. The CDR3 runs from the conserved cysteine through the conserved F or W. Fields, in order: J gene, D gene, V gene, clone size, CDR3 protein, CDR3 DNA. A D gene is named only where the DNA matches it firmly. Part of the rows lack a size; the others show once, few, many or a class for expanded clones.

J gene: TRBJ2-1; D gene: NA; V gene: TRBV6-5; clone size: NA; CDR3 protein: CASKQLIQGEQFF; CDR3 DNA: TGTGCCAGCAAGCAACTCATTCAGGGAGAGCAGTTCTTC
J gene: TRBJ2-1; D gene: TRBD1; V gene: TRBV7-3; clone size: once; CDR3 protein: CASSPKDDRDEQFF; CDR3 DNA: TGTGCCAGCAGCCCGAAAGACGACAGGGATGAGCAGTTCTTC
J gene: TRBJ2-1; D gene: NA; V gene: TRBV27; clone size: NA; CDR3 protein: CASSNYNEQFF; CDR3 DNA: TGTGCCAGCAGTAACTACAATGAGCAGTTCTTC
J gene: TRBJ2-3; D gene: TRBD2; V gene: TRBV18; clone size: NA; CDR3 protein: CASSRRGTNTDTQYF; CDR3 DNA: TGTGCCAGCTCACGACGGGGGACTAACACAGATACGCAGTATTTT
J gene: TRBJ2-1; D gene: TRBD2; V gene: TRBV27; clone size: NA; CDR3 protein: CASSPGLAAYNEQFF; CDR3 DNA: TGTGCCAGCAGCCCGGGTCTAGCGGCTTACAATGAGCAGTTCTTC
J gene: TRBJ2-2; D gene: NA; V gene: TRBV4-2; clone size: NA; CDR3 protein: CASSPPGRVAGELFF; CDR3 DNA: TGTGCCAGCAGCCCGCCGGGGCGAGTTGCCGGGGAGCTGTTTTTT
J gene: TRBJ2-7; D gene: TRBD1; V gene: TRBV28; clone size: NA; CDR3 protein: CASSLSGTGAYEQYF; CDR3 DNA: TGTGCCAGCAGTTTATCCGGGACAGGAGCCTACGAGCAGTACTTC
J gene: TRBJ2-7; D gene: NA; V gene: TRBV28; clone size: NA; CDR3 protein: CASSPTPRGGDEQYF; CDR3 DNA: TGTGCCAGCAGCCCGACGCCCAGAGGAGGGGACGAGCAGTACTTC
J gene: TRBJ2-1; D gene: NA; V gene: TRBV9; clone size: NA; CDR3 protein: CASQGGNYNEQFF; CDR3 DNA: TGTGCCAGTCAGGGGGGGAACTACAATGAGCAGTTCTTC
J gene: TRBJ2-4; D gene: NA; V gene: TRBV5-1; clone size: NA; CDR3 protein: CASSFWGQNIQYF; CDR3 DNA: TGCGCCAGCAGCTTCTGGGGACAAAACATTCAGTACTTC
J gene: TRBJ1-1; D gene: TRBD1; V gene: TRBV4-3; clone size: NA; CDR3 protein: CASSQDKGAADRPNTEAFF; CDR3 DNA: TGCGCCAGCAGCCAAGATAAAGGTGCAGCGGACAGGCCGAACACTGAAGCTTTCTTT
J gene: TRBJ1-1; D gene: NA; V gene: TRBV6-1; clone size: NA; CDR3 protein: CASSLGLDAFF; CDR3 DNA: TGTGCCAGCAGTTTGGGACTGGATGCTTTCTTT
J gene: TRBJ2-7; D gene: TRBD2; V gene: TRBV6-1; clone size: once; CDR3 protein: CASSEGGPYEQYF; CDR3 DNA: TGTGCCAGCAGTGAGGGAGGGCCCTACGAGCAGTACTTC
J gene: TRBJ1-4; D gene: NA; V gene: TRBV28; clone size: NA; CDR3 protein: CASSLMGGATNEKLFF; CDR3 DNA: TGTGCCAGCAGTTTAATGGGGGGTGCAACTAATGAAAAACTGTTTTTT
J gene: TRBJ2-7; D gene: NA; V gene: TRBV29-1; clone size: NA; CDR3 protein: CSVGPGSYEQYF; CDR3 DNA: TGCAGCGTTGGGCCGGGCTCCTACGAGCAGTACTTC
J gene: TRBJ1-2; D gene: TRBD1; V gene: TRBV5-5; clone size: NA; CDR3 protein: CASSMGRQGARSYGYTF; CDR3 DNA: TGTGCCAGCAGCATGGGCAGACAGGGGGCTCGTAGCTATGGCTACACCTTC
J gene: TRBJ2-1; D gene: NA; V gene: TRBV29-1; clone size: NA; CDR3 protein: CSVGASLWNNEQFF; CDR3 DNA: TGCAGCGTTGGGGCCTCCTTGTGGAACAATGAGCAGTTCTTC
J gene: TRBJ1-4; D gene: NA; V gene: TRBV6-5; clone size: NA; CDR3 protein: CASSYHEKLFF; CDR3 DNA: TGTGCCAGCAGTTACCATGAAAAACTGTTTTTT
J gene: TRBJ2-5; D gene: NA; V gene: TRBV2; clone size: NA; CDR3 protein: CASSGLEQETQYF; CDR3 DNA: TGTGCCAGCTCAGGGTTGGAACAAGAGACCCAGTACTTC
J gene: TRBJ2-7; D gene: TRBD1; V gene: TRBV4-1; clone size: NA; CDR3 protein: CASSRNTGDEQYF; CDR3 DNA: TGCGCCAGCAGCCGGAATACAGGGGACGAGCAGTACTTC
J gene: TRBJ2-1; D gene: NA; V gene: TRBV6-1; clone size: NA; CDR3 protein: CASSDLGRSYNEQFF; CDR3 DNA: TGTGCCAGCAGTGATCTGGGTCGCTCCTACAATGAGCAGTTCTTC
J gene: TRBJ1-1; D gene: TRBD1; V gene: TRBV18; clone size: few; CDR3 protein: CASSGDTGGTEAFF; CDR3 DNA: TGTGCCAGCTCAGGAGACACAGGGGGCACTGAAGCTTTCTTT
J gene: TRBJ1-1; D gene: NA; V gene: TRBV5-4; clone size: NA; CDR3 protein: CASSRLPADTEAFF; CDR3 DNA: TGTGCCAGCAGCCGACTTCCCGCGGACACTGAAGCTTTCTTT
J gene: TRBJ2-2; D gene: NA; V gene: TRBV4-2; clone size: NA; CDR3 protein: CASSLQAGAYTGELFF; CDR3 DNA: TGTGCCAGCAGCTTGCAGGCAGGGGCGTACACTGGGGAGCTGTTTTTT
J gene: TRBJ2-2; D gene: TRBD2; V gene: TRBV10-3; clone size: NA; CDR3 protein: CATTLLGTSGNTGELFF; CDR3 DNA: TGTGCCACCACACTCCTTGGGACTAGCGGGAACACCGGGGAGCTGTTTTTT
J gene: TRBJ2-2; D gene: TRBD2; V gene: TRBV5-1; clone size: NA; CDR3 protein: CASSLEGGRANTGELFF; CDR3 DNA: TGCGCCAGCAGCTTGGAGGGCGGGAGGGCGAACACCGGGGAGCTGTTTTTT
J gene: TRBJ1-5; D gene: NA; V gene: TRBV5-3; clone size: NA; CDR3 protein: CARSLDWQPQHF; CDR3 DNA: TGTGCCAGAAGCTTGGACTGGCAGCCCCAGCATTTT
J gene: TRBJ1-3; D gene: NA; V gene: TRBV18; clone size: NA; CDR3 protein: CASSPTFSRVGNTIYF; CDR3 DNA: TGTGCCAGCTCACCTACCTTTAGCAGGGTTGGAAACACCATATATTTT
J gene: TRBJ1-5; D gene: NA; V gene: TRBV10-3; clone size: NA; CDR3 protein: CAISESMGSNQPQHF; CDR3 DNA: TGTGCCATCAGTGAGTCGATGGGTAGCAATCAGCCCCAGCATTTT
J gene: TRBJ1-2; D gene: NA; V gene: TRBV5-6; clone size: NA; CDR3 protein: CASSLETGRANGYTF; CDR3 DNA: TGTGCCAGCAGCTTGGAGACGGGGAGGGCCAATGGCTACACCTTC
J gene: TRBJ1-5; D gene: NA; V gene: TRBV25-1; clone size: NA; CDR3 protein: CASPELDGDNSNQPQHF; CDR3 DNA: TGTGCCAGCCCTGAATTAGACGGGGACAATAGCAATCAGCCCCAGCATTTT
J gene: TRBJ1-1; D gene: TRBD1; V gene: TRBV30; clone size: NA; CDR3 protein: CAWSTGTGEAEAFF; CDR3 DNA: TGTGCCTGGAGTACCGGGACAGGGGAGGCTGAAGCTTTCTTT
J gene: TRBJ2-1; D gene: TRBD2; V gene: TRBV29-1; clone size: once; CDR3 protein: CSVEGTRDGYNEQFF; CDR3 DNA: TGCAGCGTTGAAGGGACTAGGGACGGATACAATGAGCAGTTCTTC
J gene: TRBJ2-1; D gene: NA; V gene: TRBV7-2; clone size: NA; CDR3 protein: CASSSAVVTNNEQFF; CDR3 DNA: TGTGCCAGCAGCTCCGCTGTCGTAACAAACAATGAGCAGTTCTTC
J gene: TRBJ1-1; D gene: NA; V gene: TRBV2; clone size: NA; CDR3 protein: CASSEGLSIKAFF; CDR3 DNA: TGTGCCAGCAGTGAGGGCCTATCCATTAAAGCTTTCTTT